These 14 T cell receptor beta chains were sequenced from one sample in a study of early T cells in non-severe SARS-CoV-2 infection. TCRdb re-analysed the 5' RACE reads in MiXCR, keeping a single row per CDR3 protein. The table includes about 83,000 distinct CDR3 sequences, around an eighth detected once. The sample comprised whole blood. Source of these receptors: an adult who was a healthcare worker with PCR-confirmed SARS-CoV-2 infection or an uninfected control (not recorded which).

This clonotype was detected only a few times. The rearrangement joins TRBV12-3 or TRBV12-4 to TRBJ2-2; 10 bases map to TRBD2. The CDR3 is made up of 15 amino acids. V was pared by 7 bases and J by 6 bases, with 8 bases of the junction left unmatched. The CDR3 sequence is CASTEGLAGAGELFF. The CDR3 bases are TGTGCCAGCACCGAGGGGCTAGCGGGGGCCGGGGAGCTGTTTTTT.

The V gene is TRBV7-3, the J gene TRBJ2-6; D might be TRBD1 (5 bases). The CDR3 length is 15 residues. The germline V gene encodes CDR1 SGHTA and CDR2 FQGTGA. Trimming stripped 3 bases from V and 1 base from J, with 7 bases between. The CDR3: CASSFDRSGANVLTF. The DNA of the CDR3 is TGTGCCAGCAGCTTCGACAGATCTGGGGCCAACGTCCTGACTTTC.

This clonotype was picked up a small number of times. CDR3 residues: CASSGTGSYEQYF. The CDR3 coding sequence is TGTGCCAGCAGCGGGACAGGGTCCTACGAGCAGTACTTC. The chain links TRBV7-9 to TRBJ2-7, with TRBD1 matching 9 bases. With V trimmed by 5 bases and J by 1 base, 0 bases remained unmatched. Germline V gene sequence: CDR1 SEHNR, CDR2 FQNEAQ (reference sequence). This CDR3 is 13 amino acids long.

The rearrangement joins TRBV7-6 to TRBJ1-1; D is ambiguous. Germline values: CDR1 SGHVS, CDR2 FNYEAQ. V gave up 0 bases and J gave up 9 bases, with 11 bases separating them. The CDR3 is 13 amino acids. CDR3 in DNA: TGTGCCAGCAGCTTAGCCACGGCGGGGAAAGCTTTCTTT. Translation: CASSLATAGKAFF. Together with reference TRBV7-6 and TRBJ1-1, the CDR3 gives the full variable domain: GAGVSQSPRYKVTKRGQDVALRCDPISGHVSLYWYRQALGQGPEFLTYFNYEAQQDKSGLPNDRFSAERPEGSISTLTIQRTEQRDSAMYRCASSLATAGKAFFGQGTRLTVV.

This clonotype was observed many times. The chain employs TRBV18 and TRBJ2-7, with D unclear. Germline V gives CDR1 KGHSH, CDR2 LQKENI. V was clipped by 3 bases and J by 2 bases, with 11 bases between them. This CDR3 has 14 amino acids. This chain's CDR3 is CASSPGRAPYEQYF. CDR3 in DNA: TGTGCCAGCTCACCGGGCCGGGCCCCCTACGAGCAGTACTTC.

This chain links TRBV14 with TRBJ1-1, with D tentatively TRBD1 (5 bases). The CDR3 spans 15 residues. The germline V gene encodes CDR1 SGHDN and CDR2 FVKESK. V was pared by 5 bases and J by 5 bases, with 18 bases between. This chain's CDR3 is CASSLIAAGGTEAFF. CDR3 DNA: TGTGCCAGCAGCTTAATCGCTGCGGGGGGTACTGAAGCTTTCTTT.

This clonotype came up many times. The rearrangement joins TRBV30 to TRBJ1-5; 10 bases align to TRBD1. The CDR3 is 14 residues long. Trimming cost V 1 base and J 7 bases; bases outside gene matches: 4. The germline V gene encodes CDR1 GTSNPN and CDR2 SVGIG (reference sequence). The CDR3 protein is CAWSGQGARQPQHF. The CDR3 DNA sequence: TGTGCCTGGAGTGGACAGGGGGCGCGACAGCCCCAGCATTTT.

This clonotype has a count of ten or more. The chain couples TRBV19 to TRBJ1-4; D ambiguous. The V gene's germline CDR1 is LNHDA and CDR2 SQIVND (reference sequence). V shed 4 bases and J shed 4 bases, with 7 bases lying between them. CDR3 length: 13 amino acids. CDR3 coding DNA: TGTGCCAGTAGTAGGCGGATTAATGAAAAACTGTTTTTT. This translates into CASSRRINEKLFF.

V is TRBV5-1 and J is TRBJ1-5; unclear D gene. Trimming removed 0 bases from V and 0 bases from J, with 7 bases in between. The germline CDR1 and CDR2 sequences are SGHRS and YFSETQ. This CDR3 spans 15 amino acids. The CDR3 spells CASSLDSYSNQPQHF. In DNA, the CDR3 is TGCGCCAGCAGCTTGGACAGTTATAGCAATCAGCCCCAGCATTTT.

This clonotype was seen more than once but under ten times. The V call is TRBV29-1, the J call TRBJ1-3; D not resolved. Germline V lookup: CDR1 SQVTM, CDR2 ANQGSEA. The CDR3 has 12 residues. Trimming left V 1 base short and J 4 bases short, with 5 bases between. The DNA of the CDR3 is TGCAGCGTTGAAGCGCGGGGAAACACCATATATTTT. It translates to CSVEARGNTIYF.

The chain uses TRBV5-6 and TRBJ2-7, with D maybe TRBD1 (6 bases). The CDR3 covers 12 residues. Between the trimmed V and J ends, which lost 3 bases and 4 bases, there was a span of 8 bases. CDR1 is SGHDT, CDR2 YYEEEE, per germline. CDR3: CASSWGHYEQYF. The DNA for the CDR3 is TGTGCCAGCAGCTGGGGGCATTACGAGCAGTACTTC.

This chain joins TRBV5-1 and TRBJ2-5; perhaps TRBD1 as D (5 bases). CDR3 length: 15 amino acids. Between the trimmed V and J ends, which lost 0 bases and 2 bases, there was a span of 11 bases. CDR1 and CDR2 from the germline V gene are SGHRS and YFSETQ. Written as DNA, the CDR3 is TGCGCCAGCAGCTTGGCCCGGACAAGACAAGAGACCCAGTACTTC. It codes for CASSLARTRQETQYF.

The chain recombines TRBV5-1 with TRBJ2-7; the match to TRBD1 covers 9 bases. Germline CDR1 reads SGHRS; CDR2 reads YFSETQ. The junction had 8 bases not matched to a gene; V was cut back by 4 bases and J by 6 bases. The CDR3 length is 14 residues. For the CDR3, the DNA is TGCGCCAGCAGCGGGGGACAGGGAAGGAGCGAGCAGTACTTC. Its translation is CASSGGQGRSEQYF.

This clonotype has ten or more counts. The V and J genes are TRBV4-2 and TRBJ1-6; D ambiguous. Germline loops: CDR1 LGHNA, CDR2 YNFKEQ. The CDR3 extends over 16 amino acids. Trimming shortened V by 0 bases and J by 4 bases, and 10 bases separated the two germline ends. The CDR3 sequence: CASSQEQGIYNSPLHF. The CDR3 bases are TGTGCCAGCAGCCAAGAACAAGGGATTTATAATTCACCCCTCCACTTT.